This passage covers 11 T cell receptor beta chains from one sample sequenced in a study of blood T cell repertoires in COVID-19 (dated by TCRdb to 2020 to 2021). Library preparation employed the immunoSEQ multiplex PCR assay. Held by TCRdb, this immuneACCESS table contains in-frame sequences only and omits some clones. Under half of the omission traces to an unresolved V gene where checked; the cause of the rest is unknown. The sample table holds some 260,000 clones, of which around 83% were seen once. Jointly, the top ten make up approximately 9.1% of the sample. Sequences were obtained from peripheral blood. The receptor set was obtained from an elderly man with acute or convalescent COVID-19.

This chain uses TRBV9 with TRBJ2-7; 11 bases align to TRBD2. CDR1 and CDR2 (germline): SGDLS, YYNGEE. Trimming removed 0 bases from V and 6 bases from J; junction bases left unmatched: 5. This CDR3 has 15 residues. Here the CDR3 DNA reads TGTGCCAGCAGCGTAGAGGAACTAGCGGGAGTCGAGCAGTACTTC. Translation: CASSVEELAGVEQYF.

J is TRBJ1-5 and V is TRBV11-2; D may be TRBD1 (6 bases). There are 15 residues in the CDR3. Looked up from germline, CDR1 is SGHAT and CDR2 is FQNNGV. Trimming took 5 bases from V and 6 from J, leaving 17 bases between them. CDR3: CASSPTGKGSQPQHF. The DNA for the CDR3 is TGTGCCAGCAGCCCTACAGGGAAGGGAAGTCAGCCCCAGCATTTT.

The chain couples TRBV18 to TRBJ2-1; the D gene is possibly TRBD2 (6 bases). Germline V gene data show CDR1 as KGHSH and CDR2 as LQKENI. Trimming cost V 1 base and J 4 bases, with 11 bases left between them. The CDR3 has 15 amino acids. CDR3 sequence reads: CASSPLLGGYNEQFF. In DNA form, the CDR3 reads TGTGCCAGCTCACCACTCCTGGGGGGTTACAATGAGCAGTTCTTC.

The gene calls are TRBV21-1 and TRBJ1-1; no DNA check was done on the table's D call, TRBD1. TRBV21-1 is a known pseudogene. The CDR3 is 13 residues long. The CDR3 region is CASSVQGAGEAFF. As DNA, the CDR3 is TGTGCCAGCAGCGTCCAGGGGGCCGGTGAAGCTTTCTTT.

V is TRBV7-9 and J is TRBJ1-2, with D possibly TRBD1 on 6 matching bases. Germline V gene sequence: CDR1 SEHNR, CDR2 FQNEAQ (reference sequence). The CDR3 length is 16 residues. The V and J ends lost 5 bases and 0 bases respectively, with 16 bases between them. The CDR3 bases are TGTGCCAGCAGCCTGGACAGAGGTTTGACTAACTATGGCTACACCTTC. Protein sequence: CASSLDRGLTNYGYTF.

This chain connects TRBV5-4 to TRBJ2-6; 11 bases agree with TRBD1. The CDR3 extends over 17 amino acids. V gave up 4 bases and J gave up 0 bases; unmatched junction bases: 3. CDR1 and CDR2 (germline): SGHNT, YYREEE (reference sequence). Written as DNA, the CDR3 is TGTGCCAGCAGCATCGGACAGGGGGCCTCTGGGGCCAACGTCCTGACTTTC. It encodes CASSIGQGASGANVLTF. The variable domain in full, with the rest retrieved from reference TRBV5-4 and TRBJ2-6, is ETGVTQSPTHLIKTRGQQVTLRCSSQSGHNTVSWYQQALGQGPQFIFQYYREEENGRGNFPPRFSGLQFPNYSSELNVNALELDDSALYLCASSIGQGASGANVLTFGAGSRLTVL.

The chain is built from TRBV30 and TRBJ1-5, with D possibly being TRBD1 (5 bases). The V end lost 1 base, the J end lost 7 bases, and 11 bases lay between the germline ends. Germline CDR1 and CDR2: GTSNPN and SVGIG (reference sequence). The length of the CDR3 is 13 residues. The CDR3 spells CAWSAPGEQPQHF. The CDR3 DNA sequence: TGTGCCTGGAGTGCACCGGGGGAACAGCCCCAGCATTTT.

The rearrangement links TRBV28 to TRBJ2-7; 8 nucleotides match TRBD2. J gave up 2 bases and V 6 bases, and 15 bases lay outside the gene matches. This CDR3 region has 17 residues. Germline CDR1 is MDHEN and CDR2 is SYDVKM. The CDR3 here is CASSPLRQVAGTYEQYF. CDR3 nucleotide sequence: TGTGCCAGCAGCCCCTTACGCCAGGTAGCGGGAACCTACGAGCAGTACTTC.

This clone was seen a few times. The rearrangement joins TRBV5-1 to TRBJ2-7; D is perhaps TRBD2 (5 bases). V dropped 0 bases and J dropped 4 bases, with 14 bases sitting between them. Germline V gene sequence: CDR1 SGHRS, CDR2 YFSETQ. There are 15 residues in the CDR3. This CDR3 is CASSLEGSEVYEQYF. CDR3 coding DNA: TGCGCCAGCAGCTTGGAAGGGAGCGAGGTTTACGAGCAGTACTTC.

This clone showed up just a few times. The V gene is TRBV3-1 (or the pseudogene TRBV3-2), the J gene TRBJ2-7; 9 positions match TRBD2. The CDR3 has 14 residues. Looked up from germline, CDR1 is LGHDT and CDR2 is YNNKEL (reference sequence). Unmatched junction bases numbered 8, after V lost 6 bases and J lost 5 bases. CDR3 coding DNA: TGTGCCAGCAGTCCAGGACTAGCGATAAACGAGCAGTACTTC. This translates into CASSPGLAINEQYF.

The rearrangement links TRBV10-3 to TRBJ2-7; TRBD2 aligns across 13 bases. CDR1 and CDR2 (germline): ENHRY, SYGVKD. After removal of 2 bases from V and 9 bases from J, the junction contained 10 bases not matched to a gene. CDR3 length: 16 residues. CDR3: CAISEASGTSGVGQYF. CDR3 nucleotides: TGTGCCATCAGTGAGGCATCCGGGACTAGCGGGGTCGGGCAGTACTTC.